The subject of this entry is one TCR beta chain. Its antigen remains unknown. Germline CDR1 and CDR2: SGHRS and YFSETQ. This CDR3 has 14 amino acids. J lost 3 bases, V lost 6 bases, and 7 bases had no gene match. The sample belongs to a study of shared clonotypes between healthy human individuals. In the study overall: Contributing individuals were a couple of females and a few males aged 18 to 49.

Study-level findings and limits: Only blood was sampled; tissue repertoires likely differ.

Libraries were prepared by immunoSEQ multiplex PCR; TCRdb keeps only in-frame clonotypes and omits some of them. The sample includes 640,000 or so clones, around 72% of them seen just once. This clonotype was sampled from a woman aged 25-40 years in good health. The sequenced sample consisted of memory CD4+ T cells sorted from blood. This sample's subset: CD45RA-negative fraction. The rearrangement links TRBV5-1 to TRBJ2-7; the match to TRBD2 covers 9 bases. CDR3 amino acids: CASKLQTSGYEQYF. Here the CDR3 DNA reads TGCGCCAGCAAGCTGCAGACTAGCGGCTACGAGCAGTACTTC. Full variable domain (missing parts from reference TRBV5-1 and TRBJ2-7): KAGVTQTPRYLIKTRGQQVTLSCSPISGHRSVSWYQQTPGQGLQFLFEYFSETQRNKGNFPGRFSGRQFSNSRSEMNVSTLELGDSALYLCASKLQTSGYEQYFGPGTRLTVT.